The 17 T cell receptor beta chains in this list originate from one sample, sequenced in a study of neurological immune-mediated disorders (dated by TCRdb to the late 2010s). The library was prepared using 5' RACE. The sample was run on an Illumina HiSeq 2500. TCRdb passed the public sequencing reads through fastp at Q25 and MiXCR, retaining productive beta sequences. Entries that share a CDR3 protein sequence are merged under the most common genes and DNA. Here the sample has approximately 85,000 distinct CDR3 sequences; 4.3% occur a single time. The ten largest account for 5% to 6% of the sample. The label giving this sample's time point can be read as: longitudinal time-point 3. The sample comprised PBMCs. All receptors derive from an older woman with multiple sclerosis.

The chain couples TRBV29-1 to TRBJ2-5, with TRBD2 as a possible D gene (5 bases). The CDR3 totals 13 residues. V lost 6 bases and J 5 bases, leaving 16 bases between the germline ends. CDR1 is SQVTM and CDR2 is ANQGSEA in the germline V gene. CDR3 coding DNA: TGCAGCGTAGCGGCCCTATCAAGGGAGACCCAGTACTTC. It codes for CSVAALSRETQYF.

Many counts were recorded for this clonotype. The CDR3 region is CASRDDRVNYGYTF. CDR3 sequence (DNA): TGTGCCAGCAGGGATGACAGGGTCAACTATGGCTACACCTTC. This chain links TRBV27 with TRBJ1-2; 7 bases match TRBD1. The CDR3 is made up of 14 amino acids. Unmatched junction bases numbered 6, after V lost 6 bases and J lost 2 bases. Germline V gene data show CDR1 as MNHEY and CDR2 as SMNVEV (reference sequence).

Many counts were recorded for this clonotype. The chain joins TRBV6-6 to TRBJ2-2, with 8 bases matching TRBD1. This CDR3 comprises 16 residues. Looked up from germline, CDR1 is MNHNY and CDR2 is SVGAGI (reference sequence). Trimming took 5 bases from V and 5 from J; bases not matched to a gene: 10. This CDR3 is CASSRTGTGGTGELFF. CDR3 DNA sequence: TGTGCCAGCAGTCGAACGGGGACAGGAGGTACCGGGGAGCTGTTTTTT.

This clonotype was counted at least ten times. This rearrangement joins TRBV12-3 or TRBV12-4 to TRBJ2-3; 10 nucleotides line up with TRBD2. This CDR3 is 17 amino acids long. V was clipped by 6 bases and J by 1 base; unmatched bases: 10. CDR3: CASRSGGASLRTDTQYF. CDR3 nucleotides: TGTGCCAGCAGAAGCGGGGGGGCCTCTCTTCGCACAGATACGCAGTATTTT.

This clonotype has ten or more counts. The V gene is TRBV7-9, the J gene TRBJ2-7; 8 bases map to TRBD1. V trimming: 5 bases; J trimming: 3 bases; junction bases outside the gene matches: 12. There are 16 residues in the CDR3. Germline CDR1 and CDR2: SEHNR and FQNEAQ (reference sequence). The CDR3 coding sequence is TGTGCCAGCAGCCAACAAGGTCAGGGGGCGGGCTACGAGCAGTACTTC. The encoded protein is CASSQQGQGAGYEQYF.

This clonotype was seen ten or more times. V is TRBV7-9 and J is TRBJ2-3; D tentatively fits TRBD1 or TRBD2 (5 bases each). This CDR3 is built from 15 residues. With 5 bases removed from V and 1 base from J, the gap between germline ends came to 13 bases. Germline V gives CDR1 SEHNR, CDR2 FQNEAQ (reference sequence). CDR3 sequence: CASSLASGRTDTQYF. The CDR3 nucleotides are TGTGCCAGCAGCCTTGCATCGGGACGCACAGATACGCAGTATTTT.

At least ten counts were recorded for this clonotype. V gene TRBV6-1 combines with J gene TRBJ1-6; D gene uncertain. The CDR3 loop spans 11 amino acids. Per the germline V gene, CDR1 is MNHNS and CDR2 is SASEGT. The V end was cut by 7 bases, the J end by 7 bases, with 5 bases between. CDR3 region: CASNENSPLHF. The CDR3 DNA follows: TGTGCCAGCAACGAAAATTCACCCCTCCACTTT.

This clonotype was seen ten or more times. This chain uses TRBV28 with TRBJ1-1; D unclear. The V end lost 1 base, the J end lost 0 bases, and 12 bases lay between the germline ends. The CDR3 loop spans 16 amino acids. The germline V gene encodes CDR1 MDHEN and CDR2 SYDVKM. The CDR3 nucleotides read TGTGCCAGCAGTTTATCGCCGGTTTCGGTGAACACTGAAGCTTTCTTT. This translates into CASSLSPVSVNTEAFF. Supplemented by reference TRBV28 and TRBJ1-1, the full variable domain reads DVKVTQSSRYLVKRTGEKVFLECVQDMDHENMFWYRQDPGLGLRLIYFSYDVKMKEKGDIPEGYSVSREKKERFSLILESASTNQTSMYLCASSLSPVSVNTEAFFGQGTRLTVV.

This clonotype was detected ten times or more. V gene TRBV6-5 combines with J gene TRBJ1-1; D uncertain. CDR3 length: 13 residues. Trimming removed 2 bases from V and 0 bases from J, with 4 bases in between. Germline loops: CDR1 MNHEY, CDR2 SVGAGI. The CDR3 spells CASSYEMNTEAFF. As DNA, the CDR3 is TGTGCCAGCAGTTACGAGATGAACACTGAAGCTTTCTTT.

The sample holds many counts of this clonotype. For the CDR3, the DNA is TGTGCCAGCTCACCACTAGCGGGGGCCTACGAGCAGTACTTC. Protein: CASSPLAGAYEQYF. The rearrangement links TRBV18 to TRBJ2-7, with 9 bases aligning to TRBD2. The CDR3 is 14 amino acids. V dropped 1 base and J dropped 2; count of bases not matched to a gene: 0. Germline loops: CDR1 KGHSH, CDR2 LQKENI.

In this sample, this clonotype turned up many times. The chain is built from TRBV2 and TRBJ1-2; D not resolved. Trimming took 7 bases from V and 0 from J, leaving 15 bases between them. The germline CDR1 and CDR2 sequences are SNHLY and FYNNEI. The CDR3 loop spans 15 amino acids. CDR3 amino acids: CASTDVAYSNYGYTF. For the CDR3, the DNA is TGTGCCAGCACCGACGTGGCTTACTCTAACTATGGCTACACCTTC. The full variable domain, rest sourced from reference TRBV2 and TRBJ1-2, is EPEVTQTPSHQVTQMGQEVILRCVPISNHLYFYWYRQILGQKVEFLVSFYNNEISEKSEIFDDQFSVERPDGSNFTLKIRSTKLEDSAMYFCASTDVAYSNYGYTFGSGTRLTVV.

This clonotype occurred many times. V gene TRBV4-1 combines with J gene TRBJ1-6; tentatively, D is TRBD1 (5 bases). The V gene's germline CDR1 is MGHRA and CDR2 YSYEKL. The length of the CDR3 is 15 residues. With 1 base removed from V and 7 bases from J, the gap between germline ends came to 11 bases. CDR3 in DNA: TGCGCCAGCAGCCAAGGGGGGGGATTAAATTCACCCCTCCACTTT. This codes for CASSQGGGLNSPLHF.

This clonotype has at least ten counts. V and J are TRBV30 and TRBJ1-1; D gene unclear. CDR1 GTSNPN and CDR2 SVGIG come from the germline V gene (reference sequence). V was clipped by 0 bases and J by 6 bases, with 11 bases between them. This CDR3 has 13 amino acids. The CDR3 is CAWSVEPGPEAFF. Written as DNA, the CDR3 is TGTGCCTGGAGTGTAGAGCCCGGGCCTGAAGCTTTCTTT.

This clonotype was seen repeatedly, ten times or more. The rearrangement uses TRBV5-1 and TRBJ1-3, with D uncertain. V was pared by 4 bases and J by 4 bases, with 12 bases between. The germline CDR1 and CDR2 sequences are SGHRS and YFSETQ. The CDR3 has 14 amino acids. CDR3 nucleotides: TGCGCCAGCAGCCCGGGGATCTCCGGAAACACCATATATTTT. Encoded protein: CASSPGISGNTIYF.

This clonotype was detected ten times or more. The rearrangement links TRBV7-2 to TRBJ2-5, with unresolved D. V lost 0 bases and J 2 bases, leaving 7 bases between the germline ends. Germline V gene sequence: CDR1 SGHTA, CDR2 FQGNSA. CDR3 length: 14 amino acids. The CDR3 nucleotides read TGTGCCAGCAGCTTAGCGTCCCTACAAGAGACCCAGTACTTC. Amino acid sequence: CASSLASLQETQYF. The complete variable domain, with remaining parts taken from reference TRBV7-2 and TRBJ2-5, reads GAGVSQSPSNKVTEKGKDVELRCDPISGHTALYWYRQSLGQGLEFLIYFQGNSAPDKSGLPSDRFSAERTGGSVSTLTIQRTQQEDSAVYLCASSLASLQETQYFGPGTRLLVL.

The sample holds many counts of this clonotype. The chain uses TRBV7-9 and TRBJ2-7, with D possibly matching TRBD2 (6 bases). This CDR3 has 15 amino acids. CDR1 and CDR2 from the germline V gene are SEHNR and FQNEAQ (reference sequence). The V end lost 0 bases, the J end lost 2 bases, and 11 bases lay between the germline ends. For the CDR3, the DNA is TGTGCCAGCAGCTTAGCCGGGCGGGGAGCCTACGAGCAGTACTTC. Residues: CASSLAGRGAYEQYF.

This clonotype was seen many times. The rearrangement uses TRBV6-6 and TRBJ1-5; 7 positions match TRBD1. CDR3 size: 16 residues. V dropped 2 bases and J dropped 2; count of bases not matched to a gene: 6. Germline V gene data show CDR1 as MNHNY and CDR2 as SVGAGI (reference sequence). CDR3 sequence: CASSYLRGDGNQPQHF. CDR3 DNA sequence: TGTGCCAGCAGTTACCTCAGGGGGGACGGCAATCAGCCCCAGCATTTT.